This passage covers 27 T cell receptor beta chains from one sample sequenced in a study of T-cell memory formation after mild COVID-19. Via MiXCR, TCRdb re-called the 5' RACE reads, giving one row per CDR3 protein. The sample includes around 370,000 distinct CDR3 sequences, around 21% of them seen just once. The specimen sequenced was PBMCs or a T cell subset sorted from them (not recorded which). These receptors were taken from an adult woman who had mild COVID-19 (a few samples of this study predate the infection). Cell type and time point are not known.

This clonotype has at least ten counts. The chain combines TRBV4-2 with TRBJ2-3, with D perhaps being TRBD1 or TRBD2 (5 bases each). This CDR3 comprises 17 residues. The V gene lost 1 base and the J gene lost 5 bases, with 19 bases spanning the gap. Germline V lookup: CDR1 LGHNA, CDR2 YNFKEQ. The CDR3 region has the DNA TGTGCCAGCAGCCAAGGGGGCATAAGGGGAGCCGGAGATACGCAGTATTTT. Translating it yields CASSQGGIRGAGDTQYF.

There are a few counts of this clonotype. The V and J genes are TRBV14 and TRBJ2-3; TRBD2 matches 7 bases. CDR1 SGHDN and CDR2 FVKESK come from the germline V gene. Losses at the gene ends were 0 bases for V and 14 bases for J; bases not matched to a gene: 8. This CDR3 is 13 amino acids long. CDR3 residues: CASSQEWRELLYF. Here the CDR3 DNA reads TGTGCCAGCAGCCAAGAGTGGCGGGAGCTTCTGTATTTT.

This clonotype was seen a handful of times. This chain uses TRBV27 with TRBJ2-7; a weak D match, TRBD2 (5 bases). The V and J ends lost 6 bases and 0 bases respectively, with 21 bases between them. Per germline, CDR1 MNHEY and CDR2 SMNVEV (reference sequence). This CDR3 has 17 residues. Written as DNA, the CDR3 is TGTGCCAGCAGCTTGCACCTGCCGGGTGCGGGCTCCTACGAGCAGTACTTC. As protein: CASSLHLPGAGSYEQYF.

This clonotype has more than one count but fewer than ten. The chain recombines TRBV12-5 with TRBJ2-3; D not resolved. Between the trimmed V and J ends, which lost 1 base and 0 bases, there was a span of 11 bases. The CDR3 totals 16 residues. The germline V gene encodes CDR1 LGHNT and CDR2 FRNRAP. The CDR3 protein is CASGLAESSSTDTQYF. The CDR3 DNA reads as TGTGCTAGTGGTTTGGCGGAGTCGTCTAGCACAGATACGCAGTATTTT.

This clonotype was counted a few times. The chain links TRBV20-1 to TRBJ2-7, with D unclear. V dropped 6 bases and J dropped 0 bases, with 12 bases sitting between them. Germline lookup yields CDR1 DFQATT and CDR2 SNEGSKA (reference sequence). The CDR3 length is 13 residues. The CDR3 loop reads CSAPHSFSYEQYF. As DNA, the CDR3 is TGCAGTGCCCCGCACAGTTTCTCCTACGAGCAGTACTTC.

This clonotype appeared a few times. The V and J genes are TRBV5-1 and TRBJ1-6; tentatively, D is TRBD1 (5 bases). The germline V and J ends were trimmed by 4 bases and 14 bases, with 19 bases remaining between them. CDR3 size: 14 residues. Germline CDR1 and CDR2: SGHRS and YFSETQ. The CDR3 sequence is CASSIDYRSGTLHF. The CDR3 DNA reads as TGCGCCAGCAGCATAGACTACAGGTCCGGCACCCTCCACTTT.

This clonotype occurred once. This chain uses TRBV5-1 with TRBJ1-1; possibly TRBD1 for D (6 bases). Between the trimmed V and J ends, which lost 0 bases and 10 bases, there was a span of 22 bases. CDR1 is SGHRS and CDR2 is YFSETQ in the germline V gene. The CDR3 loop spans 16 amino acids. The CDR3 reads CASSLAGGAPSTGAFF. The CDR3 region has the DNA TGCGCCAGCAGCTTGGCCGGGGGGGCCCCCTCCACCGGAGCTTTCTTT. The complete variable domain, with remaining parts taken from reference TRBV5-1 and TRBJ1-1, reads KAGVTQTPRYLIKTRGQQVTLSCSPISGHRSVSWYQQTPGQGLQFLFEYFSETQRNKGNFPGRFSGRQFSNSRSEMNVSTLELGDSALYLCASSLAGGAPSTGAFFGQGTRLTVV.

The chain employs TRBV2 and TRBJ1-2, with D perhaps TRBD1 (5 bases). Germline V CDR1 and CDR2: SNHLY, FYNNEI. The CDR3 has 14 amino acids. Trimming cost V 4 bases and J 0 bases, with 9 bases left between them. The CDR3 loop reads CASSVQVSNYGYTF. The CDR3 DNA sequence: TGTGCCAGCAGTGTACAGGTTTCTAACTATGGCTACACCTTC.

This clonotype was picked up a small number of times. This rearrangement joins TRBV4-1 to TRBJ1-4; TRBD1 agrees at 8 bases. Trimming cost V 4 bases and J 2 bases; bases outside gene matches: 18. The CDR3 is 20 residues long. Germline V gene lookup returns CDR1 MGHRA and CDR2 YSYEKL. CDR3 in DNA: TGCGCCAGCAGCCTGAAGACCCGGGACAGGACCCGAGGGACTAATGAAAAACTGTTTTTT. Protein: CASSLKTRDRTRGTNEKLFF.

The table lists this clonotype with a few counts. This chain joins TRBV7-7 and TRBJ2-6, with no clear D. V was shortened by 0 bases and J by 4 bases, with 4 bases between the two germline ends. CDR1 and CDR2 from the germline V gene are SSHAT and FNYEAQ (reference sequence). CDR3 length: 14 residues. The chain's CDR3 is CASSLALGANVLTF. The CDR3 coding sequence is TGTGCCAGCAGCTTAGCTCTAGGGGCCAACGTCCTGACTTTC.

The CDR3 loop is CASSFPGLASSNTGELFF. Written as DNA, the CDR3 is TGCGCCAGCAGCTTTCCGGGACTAGCGAGTTCGAACACCGGGGAGCTGTTTTTT. This chain uses TRBV5-1 with TRBJ2-2; 10 bases match TRBD2. After removal of 2 bases from V and 0 bases from J, the junction contained 7 bases not matched to a gene. Germline-derived CDR1 and CDR2 are SGHRS and YFSETQ. The CDR3 extends over 18 amino acids.

The chain combines TRBV3-1 with TRBJ2-2; 7 bases fit TRBD1. The CDR3 has 11 residues. The J segment lost 15 bases and the V segment lost 2 bases, leaving 3 bases of the junction unmatched. The germline V gene encodes CDR1 LGHDT and CDR2 YNNKEL (reference sequence). The CDR3 loop reads CASSQTQGLFF. In nucleotides, the CDR3 is TGTGCCAGCAGCCAAACACAGGGGTTGTTTTTT.

The chain couples TRBV5-6 to TRBJ2-1; possible D gene TRBD2, 6 bases. Germline-derived CDR1 and CDR2 are SGHDT and YYEEEE. Trimming left V 5 bases short and J 3 bases short, with 9 bases between. This CDR3 comprises 13 residues. This CDR3 is CASRGGYYNEQFF. DNA of the CDR3: TGTGCCAGCAGAGGAGGGTACTACAATGAGCAGTTCTTC.

This sequence joins TRBV11-2 and TRBJ1-6, with 7 bases matching TRBD1. The ends lost 2 bases at V and 9 bases at J; junction bases unmatched: 10. Germline CDR1 SGHAT, CDR2 FQNNGV. The CDR3 length is 16 residues. Written as DNA, the CDR3 is TGTGCCAGCAGCTTAACGGACAGGTCTCCTTCTTCACCCCTCCACTTT. The encoded protein is CASSLTDRSPSSPLHF.

The J gene is TRBJ1-2, the V gene TRBV5-1; D is ambiguous. The V gene's germline CDR1 is SGHRS and CDR2 YFSETQ. V gave up 4 bases and J gave up 4 bases, with 14 bases separating them. CDR3 length: 14 amino acids. CDR3 loop: CASSPTLTSYGYTF. The CDR3 bases are TGCGCCAGCAGCCCTACGCTGACCAGCTATGGCTACACCTTC.

V gene TRBV5-1 combines with J gene TRBJ2-7; 7 nucleotides match TRBD1. Germline values: CDR1 SGHRS, CDR2 YFSETQ. The junction had 2 bases not matched to a gene; V was cut back by 0 bases and J by 5 bases. The CDR3 spans 13 residues. CDR3 residues: CASSLDRGNEQYF. The CDR3 DNA is TGCGCCAGCAGCTTGGACAGGGGCAACGAGCAGTACTTC.

The rearrangement joins TRBV6-5 to TRBJ2-5; TRBD1 matches 7 bases. Trimming removed 5 bases from V and 5 bases from J; junction bases left unmatched: 5. This CDR3 spans 13 amino acids. Germline V gene data show CDR1 as MNHEY and CDR2 as SVGAGI. Here the CDR3 DNA reads TGTGCCAGCAGTCTCGGGACAGACGAGACCCAGTACTTC. This codes for CASSLGTDETQYF.

This chain uses TRBV3-1 with TRBJ2-2, with 7 positions matching TRBD2. V gave up 1 base and J gave up 5 bases; unmatched junction bases: 7. The germline CDR1 and CDR2 sequences are LGHDT and YNNKEL (reference sequence). This CDR3 spans 16 amino acids. The CDR3 spells CASSQGHPGGTGELFF. The CDR3 DNA is TGTGCCAGCAGCCAAGGGCACCCGGGGGGAACCGGGGAGCTGTTTTTT. Full variable domain (rest looked up from reference TRBV3-1 and TRBJ2-2): DTAVSQTPKYLVTQMGNDKSIKCEQNLGHDTMYWYKQDSKKFLKIMFSYNNKELIINETVPNRFSPKSPDKAHLNLHINSLELGDSAVYFCASSQGHPGGTGELFFGEGSRLTVL.

This clonotype showed up just a few times. The DNA of the CDR3 is TGCGCCAGCAGCCCCCGACAGGGTTGGAATGAGCAGTTCTTC. Its protein product is CASSPRQGWNEQFF. This chain uses TRBV4-1 with TRBJ2-1, with TRBD1 matching over 7 bases. V lost 4 bases to trimming and J lost 7 bases; unmatched junction nucleotides: 7. The CDR3 is made up of 14 amino acids. The V gene's germline CDR1 is MGHRA and CDR2 YSYEKL.

This clonotype showed up just a few times. V and J are TRBV5-1 and TRBJ2-1, with 9 bases matching TRBD2. The CDR3 has 15 residues. CDR1 and CDR2 from the germline V gene are SGHRS and YFSETQ. With V trimmed by 0 bases and J by 8 bases, 6 bases remained unmatched. CDR3 loop: CASSLAETSGDEQFF. CDR3 DNA sequence: TGCGCCAGCAGCTTGGCTGAGACTAGCGGTGATGAGCAGTTCTTC.

The chain joins TRBV12-3 or TRBV12-4 to TRBJ1-2; D uncertain. V was trimmed by 2 bases and J by 6 bases, leaving 7 bases between them. The CDR3 extends over 12 amino acids. DNA for the CDR3: TGTGCCAGCAGTTTATCACTGAATGGCTACACCTTC. Translated: CASSLSLNGYTF.

J is TRBJ1-5 and V is TRBV12-3 or TRBV12-4, with 7 positions matching TRBD1. The CDR3 spans 16 residues. V was pared by 3 bases and J by 6 bases, with 11 bases of the junction left unmatched. The CDR3 DNA reads as TGTGCCAGCAGTTTTGGACGGTCGAGGGGGCCTCAGCCCCAGCATTTT. Translated: CASSFGRSRGPQPQHF.

This chain uses TRBV5-1 with TRBJ2-5; D gene uncertain. The CDR3 sequence is 15 residues long. CDR1 and CDR2 (germline): SGHRS, YFSETQ. Trimming shortened V by 5 bases and J by 2 bases, and 16 bases separated the two germline ends. The CDR3 loop reads CASRRWPELQETQYF. CDR3 in DNA: TGCGCCAGCAGGCGTTGGCCCGAGCTACAAGAGACCCAGTACTTC.

This sequence joins TRBV27 and TRBJ2-7; no clear D gene. The CDR3 spans 15 residues. Germline CDR1 is MNHEY and CDR2 is SMNVEV (reference sequence). V was shortened by 0 bases and J by 5 bases, with 14 bases between the two germline ends. The CDR3 protein is CASSLSPDPDHEQYF. The DNA for the CDR3 is TGTGCCAGCAGTTTATCACCAGACCCCGACCACGAGCAGTACTTC.

V and J are TRBV7-6 and TRBJ1-4, with D tentatively TRBD1 (6 bases). Germline CDR1 reads SGHVS; CDR2 reads FNYEAQ. The V end was cut by 3 bases, the J end by 8 bases, with 13 bases between. The CDR3 extends over 14 amino acids. CDR3 residues: CASSFSGGREKLFF. The CDR3 nucleotides are TGTGCCAGCAGCTTCTCGGGGGGCAGGGAAAAACTGTTTTTT.

This clonotype was detected only a few times. The chain has TRBV24-1 and TRBJ2-5, with D possibly matching TRBD1 (5 bases). V was trimmed by 3 bases and J by 2 bases, leaving 12 bases between them. The CDR3 extends over 15 amino acids. Germline assignment: CDR1 KGHDR and CDR2 SFDVKD. The CDR3 loop reads CATSDRDRRQETQYF. The CDR3 coding sequence is TGTGCCACCAGTGATCGTGACAGAAGACAAGAGACCCAGTACTTC.

This clonotype has only a few counts. The chain joins TRBV27 to TRBJ2-2; 7 positions match TRBD1. Trimming took 7 bases from V and 5 from J; bases not matched to a gene: 13. Per germline, CDR1 MNHEY and CDR2 SMNVEV (reference sequence). The CDR3 length is 16 residues. The CDR3 spells CASTSATGWETGELFF. The CDR3 nucleotides read TGTGCCAGCACGTCGGCGACAGGGTGGGAAACCGGGGAGCTGTTTTTT.